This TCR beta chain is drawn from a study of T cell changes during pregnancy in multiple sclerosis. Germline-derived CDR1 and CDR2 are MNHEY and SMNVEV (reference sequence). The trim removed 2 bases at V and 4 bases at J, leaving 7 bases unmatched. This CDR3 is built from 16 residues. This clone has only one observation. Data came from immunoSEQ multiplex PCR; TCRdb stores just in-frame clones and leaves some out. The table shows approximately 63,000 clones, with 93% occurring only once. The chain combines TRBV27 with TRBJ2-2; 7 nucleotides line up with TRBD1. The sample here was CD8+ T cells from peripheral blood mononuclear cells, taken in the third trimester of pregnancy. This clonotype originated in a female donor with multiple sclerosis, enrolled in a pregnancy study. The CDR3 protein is CASSLTGQGVTGELFF. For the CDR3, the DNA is TGTGCCAGCAGTTTAACCGGGCAGGGGGTCACCGGGGAGCTGTTTTTT.